These 10 T cell receptor beta chains were all obtained from the same sample, sequenced in a study of T cells in Graves' hyperthyroidism and ophthalmopathy. The investigators amplified TCR beta CDR3 regions from RNA transcripts. An initial round of RT-PCR targeting the TCR CDR3 relied on the HTBI primer set. TCRdb called the multiplex PCR reads again in MiXCR, with one record for every CDR3 protein. Here the sample spans 450,000 to 700,000 distinct CDR3 sequences, roughly 50% being singletons. The material sequenced was peripheral blood or thyroid tissue (not recorded which). The receptors stem from a woman between 18 and 29 years old with Graves' hyperthyroidism.

This clonotype was counted many times. The chain couples TRBV7-6 to TRBJ2-5, with a weak D call TRBD2 (5 bases). The CDR3 contains 15 residues. V was clipped by 4 bases and J by 5 bases, with 17 bases between them. Germline V gives CDR1 SGHVS, CDR2 FNYEAQ. CDR3: CASSSQTGNWETQYF. The CDR3 nucleotides read TGTGCCAGCAGCTCCCAGACGGGGAATTGGGAGACCCAGTACTTC.

There are many counts of this clonotype. The J gene is TRBJ1-5, the V gene TRBV7-9, with D hard to call. This CDR3 contains 14 residues. V dropped 5 bases and J dropped 1 base, with 9 bases sitting between them. CDR1 SEHNR and CDR2 FQNEAQ come from the germline V gene (reference sequence). The CDR3 sequence: CASSQTPSNQPQHF. In DNA, the CDR3 is TGTGCCAGCAGCCAGACACCGAGCAATCAGCCCCAGCATTTT.

The chain carries TRBV6-5 and TRBJ1-2; no definite D call. Trimming took 4 bases from V and 9 from J, leaving 6 bases between them. The CDR3 is 10 amino acids. Germline CDR1 MNHEY, CDR2 SVGAGI. The CDR3 DNA reads as TGTGCCAGCAGTTGGGATAGCTACACCTTC. Translation gives CASSWDSYTF.

Notes on this clonotype: Given a much more abundant clone one base away, this may be a read error. The CDR3 DNA is TGCGCCAGCAGCCAAGAATCCCGGGTGTCCTACGAGCAGAACTTC. Protein: CASSQESRVSYEQNF. The chain joins TRBV4-1 to TRBJ2-7; no reliable D call. The CDR3 totals 15 residues. CDR1 and CDR2 (germline): MGHRA, YSYEKL.

In its sample, this clonotype was seen a few times. The rearrangement links TRBV24-1 to TRBJ2-1, with D unclear. Trimming shortened V by 4 bases and J by 7 bases, and 7 bases separated the two germline ends. Germline V gene data show CDR1 as KGHDR and CDR2 as SFDVKD. The CDR3 contains 12 residues. CDR3 in DNA: TGTGCCACCAGTGACACGTATAATGAGCAGTTCTTC. Encoded protein: CATSDTYNEQFF.

The chain links TRBV7-9 to TRBJ2-5; TRBD1 agrees at 8 bases. CDR3 length: 13 amino acids. Germline CDR1 reads SEHNR; CDR2 reads FQNEAQ (reference sequence). V shed 7 bases and J 5 bases; nucleotides not matched to a gene: 6. CDR3: CASIGTGLETQYF. The DNA for the CDR3 is TGTGCCAGCATCGGGACAGGTCTGGAGACCCAGTACTTC.

The chain is built from TRBV7-6 and TRBJ2-5; TRBD1 matches 7 bases. Germline lookup yields CDR1 SGHVS and CDR2 FNYEAQ. There are 15 residues in the CDR3. V gave up 6 bases and J gave up 2 bases; unmatched junction bases: 9. In DNA form, the CDR3 reads TGTGCCAGCAGAGCAGGGGGATTAACGCAAGAGACCCAGTACTTC. Its translation: CASRAGGLTQETQYF.

J is TRBJ1-2 and V is TRBV2, with a weak D call TRBD1 (6 bases). The CDR3 length is 10 residues. Germline CDR1 reads SNHLY; CDR2 reads FYNNEI. The ends were cut back, 6 bases at V and 12 bases at J, with 11 bases in the middle. As DNA, the CDR3 is TGTGCCAGCAGCTCACAGGGAAACACCTTC. Translation: CASSSQGNTF.

This clonotype was detected many times. This rearrangement joins TRBV3-1 to TRBJ1-2, with no clear D. The ends were cut back, 7 bases at V and 4 bases at J, with 7 bases in the middle. CDR1 is LGHDT, CDR2 YNNKEL, per germline (reference sequence). This CDR3 spans 11 amino acids. The CDR3 sequence: CASTDFYGYTF. The CDR3 DNA follows: TGTGCCAGCACCGATTTCTATGGCTACACCTTC.

The V call is TRBV7-2, the J call TRBJ1-2; D is perhaps TRBD1 (6 bases). Trimming removed 4 bases at V and 3 bases at J, with 21 bases between. The CDR3 runs 17 residues. The germline V gene has CDR1 SGHTA and CDR2 FQGNSA. For the CDR3, the DNA is TGTGCCAGCAGCTGGGGGGGCGGACAGAGGGCAGACTATGGCTACACCTTC. This codes for CASSWGGGQRADYGYTF. The whole variable domain, filled in from reference TRBV7-2 and TRBJ1-2, reads GAGVSQSPSNKVTEKGKDVELRCDPISGHTALYWYRQSLGQGLEFLIYFQGNSAPDKSGLPSDRFSAERTGGSVSTLTIQRTQQEDSAVYLCASSWGGGQRADYGYTFGSGTRLTVV.